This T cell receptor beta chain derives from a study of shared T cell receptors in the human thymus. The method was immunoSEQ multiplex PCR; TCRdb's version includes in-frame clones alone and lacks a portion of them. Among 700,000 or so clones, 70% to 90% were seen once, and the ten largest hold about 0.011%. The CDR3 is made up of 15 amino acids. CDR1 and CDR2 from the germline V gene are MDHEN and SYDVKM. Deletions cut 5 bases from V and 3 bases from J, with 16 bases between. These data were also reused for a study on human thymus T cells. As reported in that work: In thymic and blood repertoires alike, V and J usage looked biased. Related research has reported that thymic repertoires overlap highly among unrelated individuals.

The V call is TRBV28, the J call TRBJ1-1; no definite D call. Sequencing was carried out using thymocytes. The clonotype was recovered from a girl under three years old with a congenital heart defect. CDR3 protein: CASSVLPTGYTEAFF. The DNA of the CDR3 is TGTGCCAGCAGTGTTCTCCCGACGGGGTACACTGAAGCTTTCTTT.